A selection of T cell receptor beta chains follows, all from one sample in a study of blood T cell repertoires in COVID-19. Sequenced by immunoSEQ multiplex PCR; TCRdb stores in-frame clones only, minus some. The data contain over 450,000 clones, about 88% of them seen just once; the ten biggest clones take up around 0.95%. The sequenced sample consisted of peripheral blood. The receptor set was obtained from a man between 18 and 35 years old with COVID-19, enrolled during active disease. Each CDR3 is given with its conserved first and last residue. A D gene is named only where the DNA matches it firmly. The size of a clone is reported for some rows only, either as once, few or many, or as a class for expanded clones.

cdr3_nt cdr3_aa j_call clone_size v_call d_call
TGTGCCAGCAGCACCCAGCGGGGACGCACAGATACGCAGTATTTT CASSTQRGRTDTQYF TRBJ2-3 - TRBV3-1/TRBV3-2 TRBD2
TGCGCCAGCAGCCCCTCGGGACAGATTAATGAAAAACTGTTTTTT CASSPSGQINEKLFF TRBJ1-4 few TRBV5-1 TRBD1
TGTGCCAGCAGTTCTTACCCAGGGAGCAATCAGCCCCAGCATTTT CASSSYPGSNQPQHF TRBJ1-5 - TRBV6-5 -
TGCGCCAGCAGCCAAGAGTGGACTAGCGGGGGCCCACATACCGAAAGCACAGATACGCAGTATTTT CASSQEWTSGGPHTESTDTQYF TRBJ2-3 - TRBV4-1 TRBD2
TGCGCCAGCAGCGCGGCCTTGCGGGCTGAAGCTTTCTTT CASSAALRAEAFF TRBJ1-1 - TRBV5-1 -
TGTGCCAGCAGTTACTCGAGCTCAGGGCAAGAGACCCAGTACTTC CASSYSSSGQETQYF TRBJ2-5 - TRBV6-5 -
TGTGCCAGTAGTATAGGTGGTCGGGGAAGGAGGCAGCCCCAGCATTTT CASSIGGRGRRQPQHF TRBJ1-5 - TRBV19 -
TGTGCCTGGAGGGTGACCGGGGCGGGAGGGCCAGATACGCAGTATTTT CAWRVTGAGGPDTQYF TRBJ2-3 - TRBV30 TRBD2
TGCGCCAGCAGTGAGGCCAGGGGGTTCTACAATGAGCAGTTCTTC CASSEARGFYNEQFF TRBJ2-1 - TRBV10-1 TRBD1
TGTGCCAGCAGTGTAGCGGGGGCCCGCACAGATACGCAGTATTTT CASSVAGARTDTQYF TRBJ2-3 - TRBV6-4 TRBD2